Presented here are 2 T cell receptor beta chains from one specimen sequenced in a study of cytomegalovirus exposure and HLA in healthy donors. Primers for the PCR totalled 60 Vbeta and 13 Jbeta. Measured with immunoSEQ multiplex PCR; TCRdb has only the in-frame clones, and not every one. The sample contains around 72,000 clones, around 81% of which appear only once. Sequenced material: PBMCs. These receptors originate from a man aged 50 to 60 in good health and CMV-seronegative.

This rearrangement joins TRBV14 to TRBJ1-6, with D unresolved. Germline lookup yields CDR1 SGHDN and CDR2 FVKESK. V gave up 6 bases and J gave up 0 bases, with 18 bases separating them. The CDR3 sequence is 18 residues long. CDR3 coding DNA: TGTGCCAGCAGTGTTTGGGCCGGTCCGAGCTCCTATAATTCACCCCTCCACTTT. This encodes CASSVWAGPSSYNSPLHF.

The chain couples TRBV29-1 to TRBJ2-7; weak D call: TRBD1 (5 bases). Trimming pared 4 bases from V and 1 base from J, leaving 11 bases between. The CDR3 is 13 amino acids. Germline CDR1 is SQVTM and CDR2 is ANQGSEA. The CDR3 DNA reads TGCAGCGTTGTCAGGGATGTTTCCTACGAGCAGTACTTC. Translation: CSVVRDVSYEQYF.